The following is a T cell receptor (beta chain) sequence with its context. This CDR3 contains 15 residues. Germline CDR1 SQVTM, CDR2 ANQGSEA. V lost 6 bases and J lost 0; bases outside the gene matches: 10. The data were taken from a study of blood T cell repertoires in COVID-19. Study-level information: COVID-19 samples collected from the United States, Italy and Spain covered acute and convalescent phases. T cells, B-cell-depleted T cells, or PBMCs supplied cDNA or gDNA.

Authors' data handling: The assay estimated nucleated cells by amplifying reference gene primers. Clones were read by immunoSEQ multiplex PCR, and TCRdb kept only the in-frame ones, dropping some. V, J and clone size are taken as reported in that table, and D and trimming were inferred from the DNA itself. The sample includes 250,000 or so clones, 70% to 90% seen only once; the top ten take about 3%. Sequenced sample: peripheral blood. This sequence joins TRBV29-1 and TRBJ1-2, with 7 nucleotides matching TRBD1. This TCR was recovered from a woman in her thirties with active or convalescent COVID-19. Here the CDR3 reads CSVYGQGVTNYGYTF. Written as DNA, the CDR3 is TGCAGCGTGTACGGGCAGGGGGTTACTAACTATGGCTACACCTTC.